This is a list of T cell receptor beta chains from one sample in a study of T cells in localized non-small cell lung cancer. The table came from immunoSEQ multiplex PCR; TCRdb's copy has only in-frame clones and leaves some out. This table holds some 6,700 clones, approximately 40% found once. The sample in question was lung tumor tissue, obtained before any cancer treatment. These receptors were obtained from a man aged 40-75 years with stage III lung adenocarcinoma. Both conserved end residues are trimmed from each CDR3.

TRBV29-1,SVEQGSGQETQY
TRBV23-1,ASSSEAGEKLF
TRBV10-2,ASSEGGRGPNQPQH
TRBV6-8,ASSLQGGETYEQY
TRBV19,ASSTQQNHEQF
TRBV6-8,ASSLRGGTGSAGANVLT
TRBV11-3,ASSQGRGLLYNEQF
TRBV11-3,ASRPQGTGNTIY
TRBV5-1,ASSRNLAGEIGGELF
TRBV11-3,ASSPVVGRGGTEAF
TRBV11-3,ASSQVTGGPNYGYT
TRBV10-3,ATPGPLANTIY
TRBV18,ASSLTGLAGATGELF
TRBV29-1,SGRREGQETQY
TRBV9,ASSVGTGGGDSPLH
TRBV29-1,SVERVSTYEQY
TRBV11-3,ASRFQGTGGSGYT
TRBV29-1,SVEVGSTSYEQY
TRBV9,ASGAWGVWDEQF
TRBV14,ASSQDPSGRSLATNEKLF
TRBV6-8,ASSSQGAAKNIQY
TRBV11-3,ASSLISGLNTQY
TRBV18,ASSPRTTSGVPEY
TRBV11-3,ASTGQGREEKLF
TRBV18,ASSRGTGTGNTIY
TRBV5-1,ASSLDPVNQPQH
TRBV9,ASSVGDRETQY
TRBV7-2,ASSFRTAYEQY
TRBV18,ASSPQFGVQGASHEQY
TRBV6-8,ASSYSKTGVYETQY
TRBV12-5,ASGKQQPQH